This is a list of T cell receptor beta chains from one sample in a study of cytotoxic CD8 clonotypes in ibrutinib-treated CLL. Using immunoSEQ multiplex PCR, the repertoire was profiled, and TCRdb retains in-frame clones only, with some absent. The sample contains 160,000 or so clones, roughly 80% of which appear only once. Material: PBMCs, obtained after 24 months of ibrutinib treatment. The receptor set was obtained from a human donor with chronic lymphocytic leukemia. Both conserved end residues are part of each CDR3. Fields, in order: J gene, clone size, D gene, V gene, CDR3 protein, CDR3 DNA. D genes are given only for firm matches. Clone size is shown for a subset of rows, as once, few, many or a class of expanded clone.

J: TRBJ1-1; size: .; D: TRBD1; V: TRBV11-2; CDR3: CASSLDRGDTEAFF; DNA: TGTGCCAGCAGCTTAGACAGGGGGGACACTGAAGCTTTCTTT
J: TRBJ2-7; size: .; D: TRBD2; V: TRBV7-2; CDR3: CASSFRLAGGPSGSYEQYF; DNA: TGTGCCAGCAGCTTTCGCCTAGCGGGAGGGCCCTCCGGTTCCTACGAGCAGTACTTC
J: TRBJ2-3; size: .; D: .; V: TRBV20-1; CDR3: CSARYADTQYF; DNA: TGCAGTGCTAGATACGCGGATACGCAGTATTTT
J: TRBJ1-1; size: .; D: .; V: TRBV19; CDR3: CASSMGGTQNTEAFF; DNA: TGTGCCAGTAGTATGGGGGGGACCCAGAACACTGAAGCTTTCTTT
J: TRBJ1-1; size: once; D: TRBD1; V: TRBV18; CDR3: CASSSDRVAEAFF; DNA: TGTGCCAGCTCATCAGACAGGGTCGCTGAAGCTTTCTTT
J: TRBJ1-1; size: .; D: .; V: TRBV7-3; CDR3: CASSLLGVNTEAFF; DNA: TGTGCCAGCAGCTTACTTGGCGTGAACACTGAAGCTTTCTTT
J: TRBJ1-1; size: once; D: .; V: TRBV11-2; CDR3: CASSLVARGTEAFF; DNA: TGTGCCAGCAGCTTAGTGGCCCGGGGCACTGAAGCTTTCTTT
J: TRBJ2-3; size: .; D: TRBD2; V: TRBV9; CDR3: CASSPGLAGGTDTQYF; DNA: TGTGCCAGCAGCCCGGGACTAGCGGGAGGGACAGATACGCAGTATTTT
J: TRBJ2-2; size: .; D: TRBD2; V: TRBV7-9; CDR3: CASTGGEGTGELFF; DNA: TGTGCCAGCACGGGCGGGGAGGGCACCGGGGAGCTGTTTTTT
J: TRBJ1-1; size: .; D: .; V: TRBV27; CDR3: CASSLRENTEAFF; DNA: TGTGCCAGCAGTTTGCGGGAGAACACTGAAGCTTTCTTT
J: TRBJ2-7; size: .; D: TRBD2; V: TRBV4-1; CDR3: CASSQAGTSGYEQYF; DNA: TGCGCCAGCAGCCAGGCTGGGACTAGCGGCTACGAGCAGTACTTC
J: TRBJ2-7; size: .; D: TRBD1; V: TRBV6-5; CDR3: CASSRGTGGYEQYF; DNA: TGTGCCAGCAGTCGAGGGACAGGGGGGTACGAGCAGTACTTC
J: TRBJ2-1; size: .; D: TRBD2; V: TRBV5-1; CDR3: CASSNKGGREYYNEQFF; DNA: TGCGCCAGCAGCAACAAAGGAGGGCGGGAGTACTACAATGAGCAGTTCTTC
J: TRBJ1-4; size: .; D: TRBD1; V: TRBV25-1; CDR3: CASSEVTGLLEKLFF; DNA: TGTGCCAGCAGTGAAGTGACAGGGCTTCTTGAAAAACTGTTTTTT
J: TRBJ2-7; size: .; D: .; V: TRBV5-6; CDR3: CASSFVTVTYEQYF; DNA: TGTGCCAGCAGCTTTGTAACAGTCACCTACGAGCAGTACTTC
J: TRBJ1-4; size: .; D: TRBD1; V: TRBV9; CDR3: CASSFRQGSNEKLFF; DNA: TGTGCCAGCAGCTTCCGACAGGGAAGCAATGAAAAACTGTTTTTT
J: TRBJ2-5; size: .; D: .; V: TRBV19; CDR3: CASSIGVQETQYF; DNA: TGTGCCAGTAGTATTGGCGTCCAAGAGACCCAGTACTTC
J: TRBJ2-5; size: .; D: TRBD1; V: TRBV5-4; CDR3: CASSIRDRGRETQYF; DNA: TGTGCCAGCAGCATCCGGGACAGGGGGCGAGAGACCCAGTACTTC
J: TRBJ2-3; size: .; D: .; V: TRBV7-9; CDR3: CASRNEGGGTDTQYF; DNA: TGTGCCAGCAGAAACGAGGGCGGGGGCACAGATACGCAGTATTTT
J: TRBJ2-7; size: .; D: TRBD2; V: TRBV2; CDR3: CASRAGTSDYEQYF; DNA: TGTGCCAGCAGGGCCGGGACTAGCGACTACGAGCAGTACTTC
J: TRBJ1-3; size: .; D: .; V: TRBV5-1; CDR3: CASSLGGTGNTIYF; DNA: TGCGCCAGCAGCTTGGGGGGGACAGGAAACACCATATATTTT
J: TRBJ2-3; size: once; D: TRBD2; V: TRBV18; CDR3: CASSPIRMASGRGSTDTQYF; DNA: TGTGCCAGCTCACCTATCCGTATGGCTAGCGGGAGAGGGAGCACAGATACGCAGTATTTT
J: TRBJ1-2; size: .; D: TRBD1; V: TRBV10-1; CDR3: CASRRRTGGRGYGYTF; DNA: TGCGCCAGCAGACGCCGGACAGGGGGCCGGGGCTATGGCTACACCTTC
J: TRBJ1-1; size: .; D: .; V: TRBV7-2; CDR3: CASSLWGADTEAFF; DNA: TGTGCCAGCAGCTTATGGGGTGCTGACACTGAAGCTTTCTTT
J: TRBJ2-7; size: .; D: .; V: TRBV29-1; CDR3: CSVVDTGTSNEQYF; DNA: TGCAGCGTGGTAGATACCGGGACTTCCAACGAGCAGTACTTC
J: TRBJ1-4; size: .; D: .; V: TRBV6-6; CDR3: CASSPVGGRNEKLFF; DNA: TGTGCCAGCAGCCCCGTCGGGGGCCGGAATGAAAAACTGTTTTTT
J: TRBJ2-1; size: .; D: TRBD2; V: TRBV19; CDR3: CASRRGGRRRGASGRASSYNEQFF; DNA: TGTGCCAGTCGACGGGGAGGGAGGCGGCGAGGAGCTAGCGGGAGGGCGAGCTCCTACAATGAGCAGTTCTTC
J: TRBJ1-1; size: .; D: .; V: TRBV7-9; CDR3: CASSLGDLNTEAFF; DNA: TGTGCCAGCAGCTTGGGGGATCTGAACACTGAAGCTTTCTTT
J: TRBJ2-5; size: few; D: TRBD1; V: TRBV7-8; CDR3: CASSNRQGQTQYF; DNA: TGTGCCAGCAGCAACCGACAGGGACAGACCCAGTACTTC
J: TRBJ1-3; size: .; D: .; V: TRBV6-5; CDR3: CASSYSRAHSGNTIYF; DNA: TGTGCCAGCAGTTACTCCCGGGCCCACTCTGGAAACACCATATATTTT
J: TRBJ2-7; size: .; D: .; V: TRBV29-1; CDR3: CSVEGPWEREQYF; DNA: TGCAGCGTTGAAGGACCCTGGGAGCGGGAGCAGTACTTC
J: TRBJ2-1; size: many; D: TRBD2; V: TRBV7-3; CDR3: CASSSGLAGGGKEQFF; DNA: TGTGCCAGCAGCTCGGGACTAGCGGGAGGGGGTAAGGAGCAGTTCTTC
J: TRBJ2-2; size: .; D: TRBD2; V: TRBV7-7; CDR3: CASSPRTSGAGELFF; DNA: TGTGCTAGCAGCCCCCGGACTAGCGGGGCCGGGGAGCTGTTTTTT
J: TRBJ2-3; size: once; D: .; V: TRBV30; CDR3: CALSRQQTQYF; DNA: TGTGCCTTGAGTCGACAGCAAACGCAGTATTTT
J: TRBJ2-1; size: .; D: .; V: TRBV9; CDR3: CASSVATGTRGLGDEQFF; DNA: TGTGCCAGCAGCGTAGCTACCGGGACTAGGGGGCTCGGGGATGAGCAGTTCTTC
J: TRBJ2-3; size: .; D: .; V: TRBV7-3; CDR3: CASTSARGTDTQYF; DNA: TGTGCCAGCACCTCAGCGAGGGGCACAGATACGCAGTATTTT
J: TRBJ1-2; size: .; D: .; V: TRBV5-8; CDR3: CASSLPRYGYTF; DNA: TGTGCCAGCAGCTTGCCACGCTATGGCTACACCTTC
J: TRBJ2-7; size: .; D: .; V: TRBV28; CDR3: CASRIGQSIYEQYF; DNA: TGTGCCAGCAGAATAGGGCAGTCAATCTACGAGCAGTACTTC
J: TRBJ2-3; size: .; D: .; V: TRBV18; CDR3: CASSPGSYGDTQYF; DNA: TGTGCCAGCTCACCTGGTTCCTATGGAGATACGCAGTATTTT
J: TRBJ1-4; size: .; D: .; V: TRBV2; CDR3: CASHRKATNEKLFF; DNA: TGTGCCAGTCATCGGAAGGCAACTAATGAAAAACTGTTTTTT
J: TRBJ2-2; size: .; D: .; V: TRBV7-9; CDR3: CASSFPGARTGELFF; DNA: TGTGCCAGCAGCTTTCCTGGGGCGCGCACCGGGGAGCTGTTTTTT
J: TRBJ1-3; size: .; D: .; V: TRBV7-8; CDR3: CASSPPPGNTIYF; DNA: TGTGCCAGCAGCCCTCCCCCTGGAAACACCATATATTTT
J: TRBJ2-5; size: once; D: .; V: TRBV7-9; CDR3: CASTRIGGGPVETQYF; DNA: TGTGCCAGCACCCGGATTGGGGGCGGCCCCGTGGAGACCCAGTACTTC
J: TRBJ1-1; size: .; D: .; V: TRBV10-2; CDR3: CASTAGNTEAFF; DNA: TGCGCCAGCACTGCAGGGAACACTGAAGCTTTCTTT
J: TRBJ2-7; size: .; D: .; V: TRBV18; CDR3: CASSPRSRSSYEQYF; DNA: TGTGCCAGCTCACCTCGCTCGAGAAGCTCCTACGAGCAGTACTTC
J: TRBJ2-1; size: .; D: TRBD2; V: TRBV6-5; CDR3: CASSYASGRRYNEQFF; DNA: TGTGCCAGCAGCTACGCTAGCGGAAGGCGATACAATGAGCAGTTCTTC
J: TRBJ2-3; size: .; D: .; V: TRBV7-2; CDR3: CASSSLWGGTQYF; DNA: TGTGCCAGCAGCTCCCTCTGGGGTGGTACGCAGTATTTT
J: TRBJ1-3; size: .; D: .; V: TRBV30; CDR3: CAWSVLGASSGNTIYF; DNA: TGTGCCTGGAGTGTACTCGGGGCGAGCTCTGGAAACACCATATATTTT
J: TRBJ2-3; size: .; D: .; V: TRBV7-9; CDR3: CASSLFIVADTQYF; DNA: TGTGCCAGCAGCTTATTCATCGTCGCAGATACGCAGTATTTT
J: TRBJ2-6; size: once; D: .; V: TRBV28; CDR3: CASSLLDPSGANVLTF; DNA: TGTGCCAGCAGTTTACTCGATCCTTCTGGGGCCAACGTCCTGACTTTC
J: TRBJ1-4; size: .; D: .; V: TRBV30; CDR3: CAWTRQGGEKLFF; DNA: TGTGCCTGGACACGGCAGGGAGGTGAAAAACTGTTTTTT
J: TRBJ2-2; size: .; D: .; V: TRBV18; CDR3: CASSPPRGAYTGELFF; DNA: TGTGCCAGCTCACCACCGAGGGGCGCGTACACCGGGGAGCTGTTTTTT
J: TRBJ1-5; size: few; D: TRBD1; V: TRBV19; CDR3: CASSRLDRVHQPQHF; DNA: TGTGCCAGTAGCCGGCTTGACAGGGTCCATCAGCCCCAGCATTTT
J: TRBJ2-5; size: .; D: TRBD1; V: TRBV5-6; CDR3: CASLAGGQETQYF; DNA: TGTGCCAGTCTAGCAGGGGGCCAAGAGACCCAGTACTTC
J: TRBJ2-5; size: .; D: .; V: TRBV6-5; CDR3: CASSYSNSGKETQYF; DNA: TGTGCCAGCAGTTACTCGAATAGCGGAAAAGAGACCCAGTACTTC
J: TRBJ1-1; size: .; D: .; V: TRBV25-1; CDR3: CASRPRRDMNTEAFF; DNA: TGTGCCAGCAGGCCCCGCCGGGACATGAACACTGAAGCTTTCTTT
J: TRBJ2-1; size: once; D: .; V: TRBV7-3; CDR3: CASSSTRGYNEQFF; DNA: TGTGCCAGCAGTTCCACCCGGGGGTACAATGAGCAGTTCTTC
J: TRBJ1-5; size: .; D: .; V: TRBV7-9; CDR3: CASSLTTRNQPQHF; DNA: TGTGCCAGCAGCTTAACGACTCGCAATCAGCCCCAGCATTTT
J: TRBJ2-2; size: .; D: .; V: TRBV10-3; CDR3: CAISETSNTGELFF; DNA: TGTGCCATCAGTGAGACCTCGAACACCGGGGAGCTGTTTTTT